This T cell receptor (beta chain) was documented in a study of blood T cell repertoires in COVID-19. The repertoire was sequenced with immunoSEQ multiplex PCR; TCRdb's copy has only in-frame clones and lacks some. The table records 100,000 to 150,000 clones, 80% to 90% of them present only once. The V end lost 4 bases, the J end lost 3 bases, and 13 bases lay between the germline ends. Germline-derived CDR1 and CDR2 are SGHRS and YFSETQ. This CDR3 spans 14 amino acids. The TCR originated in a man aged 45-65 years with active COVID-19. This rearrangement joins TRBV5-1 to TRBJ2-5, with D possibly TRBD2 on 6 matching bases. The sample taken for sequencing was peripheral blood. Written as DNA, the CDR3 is TGCGCCAGCAGCCTCTTTCGCGGGGAAGAGACCCAGTACTTC. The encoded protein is CASSLFRGEETQYF.